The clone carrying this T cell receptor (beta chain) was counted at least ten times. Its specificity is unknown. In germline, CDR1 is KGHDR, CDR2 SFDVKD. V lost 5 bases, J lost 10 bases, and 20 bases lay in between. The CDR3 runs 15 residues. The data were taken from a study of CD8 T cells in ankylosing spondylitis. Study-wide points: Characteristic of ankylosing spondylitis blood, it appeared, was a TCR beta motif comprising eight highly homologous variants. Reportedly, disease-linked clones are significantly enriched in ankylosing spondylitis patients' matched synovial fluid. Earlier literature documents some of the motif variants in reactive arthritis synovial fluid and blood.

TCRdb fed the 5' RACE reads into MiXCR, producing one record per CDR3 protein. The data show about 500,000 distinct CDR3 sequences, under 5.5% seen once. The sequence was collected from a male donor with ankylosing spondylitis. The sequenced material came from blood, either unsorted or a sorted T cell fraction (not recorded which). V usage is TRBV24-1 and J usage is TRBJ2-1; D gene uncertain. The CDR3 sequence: CATSGWSDEISEQFF. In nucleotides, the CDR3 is TGTGCCACCAGTGGTTGGTCGGATGAGATAAGCGAGCAGTTCTTC.